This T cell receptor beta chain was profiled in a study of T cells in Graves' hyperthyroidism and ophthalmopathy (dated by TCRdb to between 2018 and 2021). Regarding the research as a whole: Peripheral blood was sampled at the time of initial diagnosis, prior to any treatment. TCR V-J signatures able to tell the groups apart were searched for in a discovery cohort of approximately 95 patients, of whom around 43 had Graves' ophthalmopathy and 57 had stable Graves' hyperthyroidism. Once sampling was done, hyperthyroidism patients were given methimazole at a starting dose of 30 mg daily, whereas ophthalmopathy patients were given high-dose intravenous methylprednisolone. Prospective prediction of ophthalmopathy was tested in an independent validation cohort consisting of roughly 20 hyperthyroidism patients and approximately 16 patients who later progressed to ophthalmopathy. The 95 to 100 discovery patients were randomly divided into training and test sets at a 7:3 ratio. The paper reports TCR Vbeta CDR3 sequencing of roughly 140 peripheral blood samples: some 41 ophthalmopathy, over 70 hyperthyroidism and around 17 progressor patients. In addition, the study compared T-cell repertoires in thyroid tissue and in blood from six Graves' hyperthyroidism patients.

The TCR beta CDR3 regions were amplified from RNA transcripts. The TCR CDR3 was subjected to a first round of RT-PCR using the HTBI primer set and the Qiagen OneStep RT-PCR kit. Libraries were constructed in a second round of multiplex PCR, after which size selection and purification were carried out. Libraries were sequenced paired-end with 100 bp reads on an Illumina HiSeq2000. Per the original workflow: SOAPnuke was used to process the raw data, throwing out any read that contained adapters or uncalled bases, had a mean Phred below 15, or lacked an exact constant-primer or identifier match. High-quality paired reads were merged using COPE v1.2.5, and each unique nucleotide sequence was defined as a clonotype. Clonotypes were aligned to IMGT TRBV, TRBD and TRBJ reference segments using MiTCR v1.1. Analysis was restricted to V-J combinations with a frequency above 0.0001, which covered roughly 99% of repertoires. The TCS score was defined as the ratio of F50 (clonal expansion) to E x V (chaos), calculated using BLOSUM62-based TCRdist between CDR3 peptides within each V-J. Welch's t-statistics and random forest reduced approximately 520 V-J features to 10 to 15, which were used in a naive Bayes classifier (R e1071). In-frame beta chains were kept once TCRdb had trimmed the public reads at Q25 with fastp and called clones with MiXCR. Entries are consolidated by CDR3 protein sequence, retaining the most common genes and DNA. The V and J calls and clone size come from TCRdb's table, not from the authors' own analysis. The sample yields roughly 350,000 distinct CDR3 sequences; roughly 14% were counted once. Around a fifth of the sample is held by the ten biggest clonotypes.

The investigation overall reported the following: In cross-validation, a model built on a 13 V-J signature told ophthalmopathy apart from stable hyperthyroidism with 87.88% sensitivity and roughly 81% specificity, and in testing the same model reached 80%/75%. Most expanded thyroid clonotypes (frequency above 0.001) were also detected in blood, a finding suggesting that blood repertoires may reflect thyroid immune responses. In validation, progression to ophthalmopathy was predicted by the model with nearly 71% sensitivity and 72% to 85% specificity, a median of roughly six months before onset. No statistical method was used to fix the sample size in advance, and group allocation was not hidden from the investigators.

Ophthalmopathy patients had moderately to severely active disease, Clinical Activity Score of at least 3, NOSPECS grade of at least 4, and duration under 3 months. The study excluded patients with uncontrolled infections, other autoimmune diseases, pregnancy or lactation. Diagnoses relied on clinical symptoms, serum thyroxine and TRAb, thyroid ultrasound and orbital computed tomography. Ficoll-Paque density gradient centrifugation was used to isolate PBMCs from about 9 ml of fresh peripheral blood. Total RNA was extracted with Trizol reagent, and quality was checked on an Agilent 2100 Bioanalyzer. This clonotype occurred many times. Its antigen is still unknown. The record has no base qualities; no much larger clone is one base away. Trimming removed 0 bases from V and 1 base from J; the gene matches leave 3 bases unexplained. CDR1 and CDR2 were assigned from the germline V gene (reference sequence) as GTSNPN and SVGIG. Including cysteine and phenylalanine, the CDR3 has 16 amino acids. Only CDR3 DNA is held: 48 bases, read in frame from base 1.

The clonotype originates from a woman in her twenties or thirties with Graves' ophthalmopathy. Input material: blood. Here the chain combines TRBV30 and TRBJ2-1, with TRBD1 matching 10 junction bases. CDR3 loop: CAWSVGQGVSYNEQFF. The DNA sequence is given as TGTGCCTGGAGTGTAGGACAGGGGGTGTCCTACAATGAGCAGTTCTTC.